The clone carrying this TCR beta chain was detected only a few times. This CDR3 contains 15 residues. Trimming took 6 bases from V and 2 from J, leaving 15 bases between them. CDR1 and CDR2 (germline): MNHEY, SVGEGT. The sample belongs to a study of response to subunit inactivated influenza vaccine. TCRdb itself ran the RT-PCR reads through MiXCR, one entry per CDR3 protein. Found here are 500,000 to 550,000 distinct CDR3 sequences, under 25% of them singletons; the top ten hold around 2.8%. These data also featured in a second study, about T cells expressing NK-cell markers. That paper states: TCR beta cDNA was made by 5'RACE template switching with UMIs. It was sorted CD3+CD56-NKG2C+, CD3+CD56+NKG2C- and CD3+CD56+NKG2C+ T cells that provided the TCR beta repertoires.

Here the sequenced sample was CD4+ T cells sorted from PBMCs, taken less than 13 days after vaccination. The receptor was derived from a man aged 50 or older who received an inactivated influenza vaccine. The J gene is TRBJ2-3, the V gene TRBV6-2 or TRBV6-3, with a possible D match to TRBD2 (5 bases). The CDR3 here is CASRKIRGFTDTQYF. Written as DNA, the CDR3 is TGTGCCAGCAGAAAAATCCGGGGTTTCACAGATACGCAGTATTTT.